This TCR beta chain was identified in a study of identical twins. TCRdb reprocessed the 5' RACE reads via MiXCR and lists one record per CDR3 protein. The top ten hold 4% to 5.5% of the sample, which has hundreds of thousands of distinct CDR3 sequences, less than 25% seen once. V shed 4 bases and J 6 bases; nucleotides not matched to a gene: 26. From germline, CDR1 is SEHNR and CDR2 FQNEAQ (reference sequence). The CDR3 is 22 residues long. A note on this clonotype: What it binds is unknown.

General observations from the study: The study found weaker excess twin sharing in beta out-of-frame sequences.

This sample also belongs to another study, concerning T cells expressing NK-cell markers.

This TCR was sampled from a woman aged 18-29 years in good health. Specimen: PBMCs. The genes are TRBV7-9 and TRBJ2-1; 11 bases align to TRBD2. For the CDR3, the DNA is TGTGCCAGCAGCTCCTGGGGGCTAGCGGGGGGCGTATCGCCATCCTGGGTCAATGAGCAGTTCTTC. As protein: CASSSWGLAGGVSPSWVNEQFF.